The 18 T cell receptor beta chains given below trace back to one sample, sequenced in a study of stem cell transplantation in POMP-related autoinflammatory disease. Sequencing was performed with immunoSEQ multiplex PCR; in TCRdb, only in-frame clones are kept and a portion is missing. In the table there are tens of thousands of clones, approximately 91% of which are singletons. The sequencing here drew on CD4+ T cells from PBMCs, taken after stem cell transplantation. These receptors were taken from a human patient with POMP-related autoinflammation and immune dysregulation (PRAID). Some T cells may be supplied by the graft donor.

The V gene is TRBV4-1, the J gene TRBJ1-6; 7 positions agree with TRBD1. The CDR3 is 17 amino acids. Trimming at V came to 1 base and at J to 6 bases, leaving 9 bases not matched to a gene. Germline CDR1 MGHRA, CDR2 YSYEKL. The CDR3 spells CASSQGKGDRSNSPLHF. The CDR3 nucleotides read TGCGCCAGCAGCCAAGGGAAAGGGGACAGATCTAATTCACCCCTCCACTTT.

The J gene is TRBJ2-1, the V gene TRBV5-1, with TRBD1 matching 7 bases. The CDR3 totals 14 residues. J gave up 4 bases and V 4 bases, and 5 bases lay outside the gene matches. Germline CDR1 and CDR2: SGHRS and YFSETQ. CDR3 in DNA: TGCGCCAGCAGCCGGGACAGCGTATACAATGAGCAGTTCTTC. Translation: CASSRDSVYNEQFF.

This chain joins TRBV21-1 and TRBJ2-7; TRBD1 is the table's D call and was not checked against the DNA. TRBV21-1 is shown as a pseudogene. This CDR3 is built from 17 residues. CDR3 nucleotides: TGTGCCAGCAGCTCTCAAGCCCGGGACAGGGTATCCTTCGAGCAGTACGTC. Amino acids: CASSSQARDRVSFEQYV.

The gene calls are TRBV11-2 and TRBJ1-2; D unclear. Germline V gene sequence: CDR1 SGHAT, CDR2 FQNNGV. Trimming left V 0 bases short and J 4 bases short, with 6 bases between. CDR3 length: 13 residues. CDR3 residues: CASSLEGFYGYTF. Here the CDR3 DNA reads TGTGCCAGCAGCTTAGAAGGGTTCTATGGCTACACCTTC.

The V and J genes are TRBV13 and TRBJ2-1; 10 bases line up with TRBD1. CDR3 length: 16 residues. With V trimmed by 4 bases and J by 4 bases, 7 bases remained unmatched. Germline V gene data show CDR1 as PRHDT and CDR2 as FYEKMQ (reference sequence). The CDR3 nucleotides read TGTGCCAGCAGCTCCTGGACAGGGGGATATTACAATGAGCAGTTCTTC. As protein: CASSSWTGGYYNEQFF.

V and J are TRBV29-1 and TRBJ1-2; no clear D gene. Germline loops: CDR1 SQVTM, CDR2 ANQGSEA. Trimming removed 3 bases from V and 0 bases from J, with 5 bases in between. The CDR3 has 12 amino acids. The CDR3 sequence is CSVDRPNYGYTF. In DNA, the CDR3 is TGCAGCGTTGATCGTCCTAACTATGGCTACACCTTC.

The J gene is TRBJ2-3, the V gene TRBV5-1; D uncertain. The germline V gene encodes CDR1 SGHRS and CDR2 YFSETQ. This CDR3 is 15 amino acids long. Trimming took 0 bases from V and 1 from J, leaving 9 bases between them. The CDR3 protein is CASSLEAEGTDTQYF. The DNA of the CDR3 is TGCGCCAGCAGCTTGGAAGCCGAGGGCACAGATACGCAGTATTTT.

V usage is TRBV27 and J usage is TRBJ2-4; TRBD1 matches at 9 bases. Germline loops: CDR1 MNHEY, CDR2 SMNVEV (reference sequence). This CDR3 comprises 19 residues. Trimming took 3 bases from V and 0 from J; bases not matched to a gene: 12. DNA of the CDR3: TGTGCCAGCAGTTTTCGCGGGACAGGGAGAGGATTAGCCAAAAACATTCAGTACTTC. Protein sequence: CASSFRGTGRGLAKNIQYF.

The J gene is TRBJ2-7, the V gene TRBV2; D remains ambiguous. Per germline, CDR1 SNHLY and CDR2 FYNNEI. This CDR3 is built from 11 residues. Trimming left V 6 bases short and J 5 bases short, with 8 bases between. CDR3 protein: CASRLFDEQYF. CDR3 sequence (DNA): TGTGCCAGCAGGCTATTTGACGAGCAGTACTTC.

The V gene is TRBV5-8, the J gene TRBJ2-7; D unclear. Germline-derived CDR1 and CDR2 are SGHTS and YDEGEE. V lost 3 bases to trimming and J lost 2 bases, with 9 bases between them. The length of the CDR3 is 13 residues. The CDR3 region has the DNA TGTGCCAGCAGCTACCCCCTAACCTACGAGCAGTACGTC. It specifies CASSYPLTYEQYV.

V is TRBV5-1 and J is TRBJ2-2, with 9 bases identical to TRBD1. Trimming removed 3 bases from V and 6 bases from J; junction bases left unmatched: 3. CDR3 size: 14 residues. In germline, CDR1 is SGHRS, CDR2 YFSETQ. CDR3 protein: CASSYGTGSGELFF. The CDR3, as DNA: TGCGCCAGCAGCTATGGGACAGGGTCCGGGGAGCTGTTTTTT.

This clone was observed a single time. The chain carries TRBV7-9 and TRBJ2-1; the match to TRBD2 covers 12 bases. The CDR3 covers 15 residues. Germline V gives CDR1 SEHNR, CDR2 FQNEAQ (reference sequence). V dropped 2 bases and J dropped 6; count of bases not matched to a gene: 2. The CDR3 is CASSLRTSGINEQFF. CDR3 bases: TGTGCCAGCAGCTTACGGACTAGCGGGATCAATGAGCAGTTCTTC.

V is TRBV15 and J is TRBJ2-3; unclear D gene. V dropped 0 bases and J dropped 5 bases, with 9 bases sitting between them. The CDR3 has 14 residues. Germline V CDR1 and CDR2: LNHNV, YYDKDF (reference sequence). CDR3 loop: CATSREPSGDTQYF. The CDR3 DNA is TGTGCCACCAGCAGAGAGCCGTCCGGAGATACGCAGTATTTT.

Written as DNA, the CDR3 is TGTGCCAGCAGCTGGACGGGGGGACAGGGAGACTATGGCTACACCTTC. It is translated as CASSWTGGQGDYGYTF. This chain links TRBV5-8 with TRBJ1-2, with 9 bases aligning to TRBD1. The CDR3 consists of 16 residues. V was pared by 3 bases and J by 3 bases, with 9 bases of the junction left unmatched. The germline CDR1 and CDR2 sequences are SGHTS and YDEGEE.

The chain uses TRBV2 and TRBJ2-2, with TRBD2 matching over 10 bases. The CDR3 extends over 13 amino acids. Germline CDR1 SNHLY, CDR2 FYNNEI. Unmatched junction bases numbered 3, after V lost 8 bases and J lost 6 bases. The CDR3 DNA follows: TGTGCCAGCGGAGCGGGGGGGCCCGGGGAGCTGTTTTTT. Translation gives CASGAGGPGELFF.

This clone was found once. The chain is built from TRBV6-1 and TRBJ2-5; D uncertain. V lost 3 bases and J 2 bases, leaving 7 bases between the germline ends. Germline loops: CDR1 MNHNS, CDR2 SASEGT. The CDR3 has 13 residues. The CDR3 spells CASSEGLQETQYF. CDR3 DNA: TGTGCCAGCAGTGAGGGATTGCAAGAGACCCAGTACTTC.

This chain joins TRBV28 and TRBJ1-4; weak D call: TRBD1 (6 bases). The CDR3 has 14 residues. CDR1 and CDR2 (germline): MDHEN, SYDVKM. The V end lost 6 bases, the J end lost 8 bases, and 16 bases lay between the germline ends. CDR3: CASRMTGLREKLFF. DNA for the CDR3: TGTGCCAGCAGGATGACAGGTCTCAGGGAAAAACTGTTTTTT. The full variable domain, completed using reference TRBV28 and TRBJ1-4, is DVKVTQSSRYLVKRTGEKVFLECVQDMDHENMFWYRQDPGLGLRLIYFSYDVKMKEKGDIPEGYSVSREKKERFSLILESASTNQTSMYLCASRMTGLREKLFFGSGTQLSVL.

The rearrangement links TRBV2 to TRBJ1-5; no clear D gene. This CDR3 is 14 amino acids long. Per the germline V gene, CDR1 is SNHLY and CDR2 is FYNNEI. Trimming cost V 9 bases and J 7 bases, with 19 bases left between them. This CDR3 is CASRTSLPGQPQHF. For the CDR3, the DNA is TGTGCCAGTCGAACTTCTCTCCCTGGGCAGCCCCAGCATTTT.